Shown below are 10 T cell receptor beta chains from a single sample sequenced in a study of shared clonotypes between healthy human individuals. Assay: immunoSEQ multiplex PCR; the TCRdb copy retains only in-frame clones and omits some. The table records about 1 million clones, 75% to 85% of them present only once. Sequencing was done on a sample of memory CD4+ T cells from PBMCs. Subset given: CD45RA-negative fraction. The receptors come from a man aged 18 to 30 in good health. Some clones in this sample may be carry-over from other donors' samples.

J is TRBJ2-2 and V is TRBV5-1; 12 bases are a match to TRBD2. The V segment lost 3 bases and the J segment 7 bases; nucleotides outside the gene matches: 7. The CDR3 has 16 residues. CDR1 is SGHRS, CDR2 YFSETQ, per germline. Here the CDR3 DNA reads TGCGCCAGCAGCTCACTAGCGGGAGGATTGGTCGGGGAGCTGTTTTTT. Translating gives CASSSLAGGLVGELFF.

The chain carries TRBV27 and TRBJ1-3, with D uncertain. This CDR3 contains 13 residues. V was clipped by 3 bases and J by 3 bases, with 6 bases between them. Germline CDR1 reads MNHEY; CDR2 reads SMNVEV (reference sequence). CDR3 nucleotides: TGTGCCAGCAGTTTTTCCGGTGGAAACACCATATATTTT. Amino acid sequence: CASSFSGGNTIYF.

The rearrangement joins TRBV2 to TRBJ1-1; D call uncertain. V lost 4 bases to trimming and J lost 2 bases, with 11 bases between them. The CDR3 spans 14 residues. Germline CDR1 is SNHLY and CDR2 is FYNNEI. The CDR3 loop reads CASSAAGYNTEAFF. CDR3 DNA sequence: TGTGCCAGCAGTGCTGCAGGATATAACACTGAAGCTTTCTTT.

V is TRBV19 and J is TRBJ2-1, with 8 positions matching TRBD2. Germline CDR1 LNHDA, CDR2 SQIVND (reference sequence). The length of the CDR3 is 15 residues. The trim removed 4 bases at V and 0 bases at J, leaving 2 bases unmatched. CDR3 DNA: TGTGCCAGTAGTAACCTAGCGGGCTCCTACAATGAGCAGTTCTTC. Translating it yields CASSNLAGSYNEQFF.

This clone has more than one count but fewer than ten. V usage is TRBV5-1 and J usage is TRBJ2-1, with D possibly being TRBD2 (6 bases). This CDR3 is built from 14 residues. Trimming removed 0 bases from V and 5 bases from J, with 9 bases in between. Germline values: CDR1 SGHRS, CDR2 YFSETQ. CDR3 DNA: TGCGCCAGCAGCTTGGCTCTAGCGAACAATGAGCAGTTCTTC. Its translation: CASSLALANNEQFF. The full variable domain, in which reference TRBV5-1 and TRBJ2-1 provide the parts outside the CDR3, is KAGVTQTPRYLIKTRGQQVTLSCSPISGHRSVSWYQQTPGQGLQFLFEYFSETQRNKGNFPGRFSGRQFSNSRSEMNVSTLELGDSALYLCASSLALANNEQFFGPGTRLTVL.

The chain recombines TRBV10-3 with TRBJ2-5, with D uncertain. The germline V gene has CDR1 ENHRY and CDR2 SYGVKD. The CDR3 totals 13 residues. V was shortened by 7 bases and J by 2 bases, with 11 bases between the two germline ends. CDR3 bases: TGTGCCATCACTCCAGGCACGCAAGAGACCCAGTACTTC. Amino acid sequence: CAITPGTQETQYF.

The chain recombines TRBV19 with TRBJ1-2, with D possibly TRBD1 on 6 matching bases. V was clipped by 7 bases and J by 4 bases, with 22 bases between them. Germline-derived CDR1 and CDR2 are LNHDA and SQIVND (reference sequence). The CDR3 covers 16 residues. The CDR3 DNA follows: TGTGCCAGTACTCCTTGGGGGACACAGGGCTTCTATGGCTACACCTTC. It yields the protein CASTPWGTQGFYGYTF.

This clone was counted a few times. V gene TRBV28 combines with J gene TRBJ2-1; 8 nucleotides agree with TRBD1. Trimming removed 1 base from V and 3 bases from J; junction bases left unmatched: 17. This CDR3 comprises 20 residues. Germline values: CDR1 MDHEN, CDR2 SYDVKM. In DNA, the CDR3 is TGTGCCAGCAGTTTATCCGGGACAGGTAATTATCGGAGTGGCTACAATGAGCAGTTCTTC. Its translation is CASSLSGTGNYRSGYNEQFF.

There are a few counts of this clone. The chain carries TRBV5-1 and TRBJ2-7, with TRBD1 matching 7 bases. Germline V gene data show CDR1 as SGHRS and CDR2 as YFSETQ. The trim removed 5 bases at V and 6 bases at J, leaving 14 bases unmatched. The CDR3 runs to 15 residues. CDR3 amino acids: CASRVGWGQITEQYF. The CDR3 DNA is TGCGCCAGCAGGGTGGGTTGGGGACAGATAACCGAGCAGTACTTC.

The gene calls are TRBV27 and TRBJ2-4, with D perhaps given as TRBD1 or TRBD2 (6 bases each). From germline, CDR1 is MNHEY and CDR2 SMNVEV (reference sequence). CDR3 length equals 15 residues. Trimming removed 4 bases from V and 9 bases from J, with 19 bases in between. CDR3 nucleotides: TGTGCCAGCAGTTCCACCTCCGGGGGCGGAGGCATTCAGTACTTC. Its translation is CASSSTSGGGGIQYF.